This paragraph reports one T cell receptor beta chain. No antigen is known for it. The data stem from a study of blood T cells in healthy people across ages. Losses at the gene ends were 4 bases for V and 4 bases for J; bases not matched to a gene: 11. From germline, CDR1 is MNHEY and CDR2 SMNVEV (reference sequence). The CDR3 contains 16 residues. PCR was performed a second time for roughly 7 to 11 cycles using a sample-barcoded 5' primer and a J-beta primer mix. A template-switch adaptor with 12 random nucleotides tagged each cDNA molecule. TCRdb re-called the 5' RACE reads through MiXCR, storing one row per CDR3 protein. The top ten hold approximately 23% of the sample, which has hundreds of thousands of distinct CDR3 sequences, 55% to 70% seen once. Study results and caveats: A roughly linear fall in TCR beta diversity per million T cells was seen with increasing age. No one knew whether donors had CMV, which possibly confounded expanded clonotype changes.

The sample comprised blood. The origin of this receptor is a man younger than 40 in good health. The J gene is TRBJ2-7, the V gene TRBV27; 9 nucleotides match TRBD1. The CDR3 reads CASSSYRRDRAYEQYF. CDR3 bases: TGTGCCAGCAGTTCATACCGCCGGGACAGGGCATACGAGCAGTACTTC.